Below are 16 T cell receptor beta chains sequenced from a single sample in a study of technical replicates of blood from a handful of donors. TCRdb's copy holds only in-frame clones and misses some; the assay was immunoSEQ multiplex PCR. The sample includes about 74,000 clones, over 75% of them seen just once. The sample taken for sequencing was PBMCs. All receptors derive from a human donor in good health. Some clones in this sample may be carry-over from other donors' samples.

The CDR3 DNA follows: TGCAGCGTTGAGAAGCAGGCGTTAGGAACTCTGTTCTTC. Its protein product is CSVEKQALGTLFF. The chain carries TRBV29-1 and TRBJ2-1; no clear D. Germline V gene data show CDR1 as SQVTM and CDR2 as ANQGSEA. V was pared by 3 bases and J by 15 bases, with 21 bases between. The CDR3 extends over 13 amino acids.

This chain uses TRBV5-1 with TRBJ1-1; TRBD1 agrees at 8 bases. The CDR3 extends over 16 amino acids. Trimming cost V 0 bases and J 4 bases; bases outside gene matches: 8. The germline gives CDR1 SGHRS, CDR2 YFSETQ. The CDR3 nucleotides are TGCGCCAGCAGCTTGGAGGCCAGGGGGCCGAGCACTGAAGCTTTCTTT. Its protein is CASSLEARGPSTEAFF. Using reference TRBV5-1 and TRBJ1-1 for the parts outside the CDR3, the full variable domain is KAGVTQTPRYLIKTRGQQVTLSCSPISGHRSVSWYQQTPGQGLQFLFEYFSETQRNKGNFPGRFSGRQFSNSRSEMNVSTLELGDSALYLCASSLEARGPSTEAFFGQGTRLTVV.

This chain connects TRBV11-2 to TRBJ2-7, with TRBD1 matching over 10 bases. This CDR3 contains 15 residues. The germline gives CDR1 SGHAT, CDR2 FQNNGV. V trimming: 4 bases; J trimming: 3 bases; junction bases outside the gene matches: 6. The CDR3 region is CASSSYRDRGYEQYF. CDR3 in DNA: TGTGCCAGCAGCTCCTACCGGGACAGGGGCTACGAGCAGTACTTC.

The genes are TRBV20-1 and TRBJ1-6; tentatively, D is TRBD1 (5 bases). The CDR3 totals 11 residues. Germline V gives CDR1 DFQATT, CDR2 SNEGSKA (reference sequence). Trimming shortened V by 5 bases and J by 13 bases, and 12 bases separated the two germline ends. CDR3 sequence (DNA): TGCAGTGCTTCCGCGGAGGGGCCCCTCCACTTT. This translates into CSASAEGPLHF.

The chain recombines TRBV11-2 with TRBJ1-1, with 7 positions matching TRBD1. Germline CDR1 reads SGHAT; CDR2 reads FQNNGV. V shed 7 bases, J shed 4 bases, and the junction held 9 bases outside the gene matches. CDR3 length equals 14 residues. CDR3 bases: TGTGCCAGCACCCTGAACCAGGGGGGCACTGAAGCTTTCTTT. Protein sequence: CASTLNQGGTEAFF.

About this clone itself: One junction end disagrees with the germline gene, perhaps due to a read error. This chain uses TRBV7-9 with TRBJ2-2; TRBD2 matches 9 bases. From germline, CDR1 is SEHNR and CDR2 FQNEAQ (reference sequence). The CDR3 is 15 residues long. CDR3 protein: CASSSAGGTTRELFF. The CDR3 nucleotides read TGTGCCAGCAGCTCAGCGGGGGGAACCACCCGGGAGCTGTTTTTT.

V usage is TRBV18 and J usage is TRBJ1-4, with D maybe TRBD1 (5 bases). The CDR3 contains 17 residues. Deletions cut 4 bases from V and 8 bases from J, with 23 bases between. Germline assignment: CDR1 KGHSH and CDR2 LQKENI. CDR3 sequence reads: CASSLYQPDTFREKLFF. As DNA, the CDR3 is TGTGCCAGCTCACTTTATCAACCGGACACCTTCAGGGAAAAACTGTTTTTT.

V and J are TRBV5-1 and TRBJ2-7, with D possibly matching TRBD2 (6 bases). Germline CDR1 SGHRS, CDR2 YFSETQ. V gave up 0 bases and J gave up 9 bases, with 13 bases separating them. The CDR3 totals 13 residues. The CDR3 DNA follows: TGCGCCAGCAGCTTGGTAGGCGGGACTCGGCAGTACTTC. This encodes CASSLVGGTRQYF.

The V gene is TRBV29-1, the J gene TRBJ1-1; TRBD1 might be the D (5 bases). The CDR3 sequence is 12 residues long. The V end was cut by 5 bases, the J end by 5 bases, with 12 bases between. Germline CDR1 is SQVTM and CDR2 is ANQGSEA. The DNA of the CDR3 is TGCAGCGTTAGGCAGGGTCGGACTGAAGCTTTCTTT. This gives the protein CSVRQGRTEAFF.

This sequence joins TRBV28 and TRBJ2-7; perhaps TRBD1 as D (6 bases). Germline-derived CDR1 and CDR2 are MDHEN and SYDVKM. This CDR3 spans 17 amino acids. V was clipped by 4 bases and J by 0 bases, with 19 bases between them. The CDR3 loop is CASSSTLSQGSSYEQYF. The CDR3 DNA reads as TGTGCCAGCAGTTCCACCCTCAGCCAGGGGTCCTCCTACGAGCAGTACTTC.

The chain has TRBV4-1 and TRBJ2-1, with a tentative D call TRBD2 (6 bases). The CDR3 runs 16 residues. V lost 5 bases and J lost 3, with 17 bases in between. The V gene's germline CDR1 is MGHRA and CDR2 YSYEKL. DNA for the CDR3: TGCGCCAGCAGCGTACCGGGACTCCCAATCTACAATGAGCAGTTCTTC. It translates to CASSVPGLPIYNEQFF.

The rearrangement joins TRBV4-1 to TRBJ1-5, with D perhaps matching TRBD1 (6 bases). The CDR3 loop spans 16 amino acids. V lost 5 bases and J 1 base, leaving 15 bases between the germline ends. Germline loops: CDR1 MGHRA, CDR2 YSYEKL. This chain's CDR3 is CASSAVRGGSNQPQHF. As DNA, the CDR3 is TGCGCCAGCAGCGCCGTGCGGGGGGGCAGCAATCAGCCCCAGCATTTT.

J is TRBJ2-5 and V is TRBV7-3; possible D gene TRBD2, 6 bases. Germline assignment: CDR1 SGHTA and CDR2 FQGTGA. V dropped 2 bases and J dropped 4 bases, with 14 bases sitting between them. The CDR3 runs to 15 residues. CDR3 coding DNA: TGTGCCAGCAGCTTAGGGGGGAGTCCCCCAGAGACCCAGTACTTC. Amino acids: CASSLGGSPPETQYF.

V usage is TRBV7-9 and J usage is TRBJ2-1; 7 nucleotides match TRBD2. V dropped 4 bases and J dropped 2; count of bases not matched to a gene: 5. CDR1 is SEHNR and CDR2 is FQNEAQ in the germline V gene (reference sequence). There are 15 residues in the CDR3. CDR3 sequence reads: CASSSTAGTYNEQFF. CDR3 nucleotide sequence: TGTGCCAGCAGCTCTACAGCGGGAACCTACAATGAGCAGTTCTTC. Based on the CDR3 plus reference TRBV7-9 and TRBJ2-1, the full variable domain is DTGVSQNPRHKITKRGQNVTFRCDPISEHNRLYWYRQTLGQGPEFLTYFQNEAQLEKSRLLSDRFSAERPKGSFSTLEIQRTEQGDSAMYLCASSSTAGTYNEQFFGPGTRLTVL.

The table lists this clone with many counts. The rearrangement uses TRBV30 and TRBJ2-1, with 9 bases that match TRBD2. The CDR3 totals 15 residues. V lost 0 bases to trimming and J lost 9 bases; unmatched junction nucleotides: 9. Germline loops: CDR1 GTSNPN, CDR2 SVGIG (reference sequence). The DNA of the CDR3 is TGTGCCTGGAGTGTACTCGGCGGGGGGGCCACTGAGCAGTTCTTC. Its translation is CAWSVLGGGATEQFF. The variable domain in full, completed from reference TRBV30 and TRBJ2-1, reads SQTIHQWPATLVQPVGSPLSLECTVEGTSNPNLYWYRQAAGRGLQLLFYSVGIGQISSEVPQNLSASRPQDRQFILSSKKLLLSDSGFYLCAWSVLGGGATEQFFGPGTRLTVL.

This clone was detected a few times. The chain uses TRBV7-8 and TRBJ1-1; D remains ambiguous. This CDR3 is 14 amino acids long. Trimming cost V 1 base and J 0 bases, with 6 bases left between them. Looked up from germline, CDR1 is SGHVS and CDR2 is FQNEAQ. CDR3 sequence: CASSLVQMNTEAFF. The CDR3, as DNA: TGTGCCAGCAGCTTAGTCCAGATGAACACTGAAGCTTTCTTT.